The present entry profiles one T cell receptor beta chain with its context. What this receptor recognizes is not known. In total, approximately 610 healthy bone marrow donors made up the cohort. At the time of sampling, all cohort members were nominally healthy, though unrecorded immune exposures were likely present. The donor tested CMV seronegative, placing the donor among the 350 or so seronegative members of the cohort. Every donor gave a peripheral blood sample, and the peripheral blood mononuclear cells from that sample were used for TCR beta sequencing. Genomic DNA extraction from the blood cell samples was performed with the Qiagen DNeasy Blood Extraction Kit. CDR1 MNHNY and CDR2 SVGAGI are derived from the germline V gene (reference sequence). From cysteine to phenylalanine, the CDR3 is 13 amino acids long. Kept here is only the CDR3 DNA, which spans 39 bases and is read in frame from base 1. V is reduced by 0 bases and J by 1 base, leaving a spacing of 3 bases between them.

The sample is drawn from a study of cytomegalovirus exposure and HLA in healthy donors (dated by TCRdb to about 2017). Background for the entire study: In an earlier analysis of around 540 of the donors, less than 350 Gb of sequence data and 100 million or so unique TCR beta sequences from about 179 million T cells were reported. A later genetic analysis took genome-wide SNP genotypes for about three fifths of the 666 donors and used that subset as a discovery cohort. High-throughput TCR immunosequencing, statistical association of individual TCRs with disease status, and machine learning were combined to predict cytomegalovirus infection status. Using immunosequencing, the study profiled T cell repertoires from 666 subjects and related those repertoires to cytomegalovirus serostatus. A separate validation cohort of more than 100 different subjects was used in addition to the approximately 610-subject first cohort. An early release covering roughly 640 HLA-typed donors comprised about 300 gigabases of sequencing data and around 86 million unique TCR sequences. Typing coverage varied by locus: roughly 620-640 donors for A, B, C, DRB1 and DQB1; under 550 for DQA1; over 600 for DPA1; 400 to 480 for DPB1. An earlier analysis of approximately 580 of the donors used high-throughput TCR beta sequencing to judge whether each TCR beta V gene segment behaved as functional or pseudogenic. In the later analysis, no new phenotypic data were used to find candidate immune exposures; instead, reliance was placed on TCR beta sequences and their occurrence across donors. All discovery cohort repertoires had been generated on a single sequencing platform. In a later analysis, previously published TCR beta repertoires from roughly 710 donors were re-analyzed and high-resolution HLA genotyping was added so that TCR occurrence patterns could be studied. Among some 410 genotyped donors of the cohort, an average of about 240,000 unique TCR beta nucleotide sequences were sequenced per donor, roughly a sixth of them non-productive. Class I and class II HLA loci were covered by the typing at four-digit resolution. Donor age, sex, ethnicity and CMV serostatus were compiled together with the repertoire data. The study aimed to test whether signatures of past pathogen exposure could be identified by cataloging public T cell receptors. Of the approximately 400 genotyped donors, roughly 85% fell in the genetic ancestry cluster associated with self-reported Caucasian donors. Because of strong linkage in the cohort, roughly five DR-DQ haplotypes were treated as single units for association and clustering. General conclusions and limits of the study: The earlier analysis of about 600 of the donors excluded 15 to 20 rarely observed V segments, including chromosome 9 orphons, because counts were too low. Linkage disequilibrium might explain the correlated functional status among segregating V segments, but an unknown experimental factor could not be ruled out. A cluster of highly shared sequence variants was judged likely to represent a technical artifact of the sequencing pipeline. A few of the identified cytomegalovirus-associated TCR beta chains were confirmed in vitro to be specific for cytomegalovirus antigens. In a later analysis, the rate of TCR association differed among HLA loci, with DRB1 alleles having the most associated TCRs and HLA-C alleles having the fewest. Several of the top co-occurrence clusters appeared to be linked to parvovirus B19, influenza, CMV and Epstein-Barr virus, according to a later analysis. In a later analysis, HLA-associated TCR beta chains were found to be more clonally expanded and to have lower generation probabilities than equally common non-associated chains. V-gene and J-gene trimming of TCR beta chains was associated with a missense DCLRE1C variant in a later genetic analysis, and the association was replicated in an independent cohort. Some IMGT-functional V segments, including TRBV6-2 and TRBV6-3, could not be told apart with the 87-base-pair reads, so those segments were excluded. Sequencing depth was assumed to be roughly uniform across donors in the presence/absence analyses, though that assumption may not hold. Cytomegalovirus status was reported to be diagnosed by the classifier with high specificity and sensitivity in both the original and validation cohorts. At a false discovery rate of 0.05, a later analysis linked under 20,000 TCR beta sequences to specific HLA alleles. The study listed 150 to 200 TCR beta chains as associated with cytomegalovirus. Only TCR beta chains were sequenced in this cohort, and the absence of alpha or paired-chain data limited detectable features. A further reported finding was that TCR beta sequences accurately predicted the HLA-A and HLA-B alleles for most subjects in the first cohort. According to a later genetic analysis, donors in an Asian-associated ancestry cluster had fewer N-insertions in productive TCRs than the roughly 670-donor mean. Assigning TCR associations to individual alleles was difficult when HLA alleles, especially DR and DQ, strongly co-occurred. Because some donors lacked HLA typing at each locus, the association tests relied only on the typed subset. The authors suggested that the approach could potentially be generalized to other disease states and immunological phenotypes. In an earlier analysis of some 640 of the donors, most TCR beta V segments were observed in productive rearrangements about 87% or about 30% of the time, broadly matching IMGT annotations. According to a later analysis, most CMV-associated TCR beta chains appeared to be HLA-restricted, and the HLA associations seemed to be driven largely by CMV exposure. For the cohort, immune exposure information was limited to CMV serostatus. Most TCR sequences were observed very rarely across donors, whereas some public TCRs were present in many individuals.

Receptors were amplified or captured by the immunoSEQ multiplex PCR assay. A mixture of 60 forward primers for TCR Vbeta segments and 13 reverse primers for TCR Jbeta segments was used in the multiplex PCR. Amplification of the CDR3 region of rearranged TCR beta genes was performed with a multiplex PCR assay on genomic DNA. On the Illumina HiSeq System, the amplified TCR beta libraries were sequenced as 87-base-pair reads. In the source study's methods: In a later analysis, about 80 million unique TCR beta chains were counted across the roughly 670 repertoires, and roughly 11 million of these chains were shared by at least two donors. A nearest-neighbor algorithm error-corrected the raw reads and collapsed the reads into unique sequences, merging closely related sequences to remove PCR and sequencing errors. Alignment of CDR3 sequences to IMGT reference sequences was used to assign V, D and J gene segments. Each retained sequence needed at least a six-nucleotide match to both a V gene segment and a J gene segment. Rearrangements were classified as productive when the CDR3 lacked stop codons and remained in frame with V and J, and all other rearrangements were classified as non-productive. Following IMGT convention, CDR3 was defined as the stretch from the second conserved V-encoded cysteine to the conserved J-encoded phenylalanine. The earlier analysis of a few hundred of the donors excluded sequences that lacked an unambiguous match to a single V gene segment. In an earlier analysis of approximately 560 of the donors, a V segment was called functional when productive rearrangements were above 56.7%, and segregating when the standard deviation between donors exceeded 5%. To diagnose cytomegalovirus status from the catalog of TCR beta chain sequences, a statistical classification framework was built. A later analysis assigned V and J genes by comparing TCR nucleotide sequences with IMGT/GENE-DB human TR gene sequences. In a later analysis, CDR3 sequences and most-parsimonious VDJ recombination scenarios were assigned using the TCRdist pipeline. A later analysis defined each TCR beta chain by its CDR3 amino acid sequence plus V-gene family, and excluded reads lacking a unique V-gene family. In a later analysis, 450 to 600 highly shared, low-generation-probability nucleotide sequences were removed to address suspected cross-contamination and a sequencing artifact. For each public chain, a later analysis derived a clonal expansion index from normalized ranks of inferred template counts within each repertoire. Generation probabilities in a later analysis came from a VDJ recombination model fitted to out-of-frame rearrangements, and those results were checked against IGoR. In a later analysis, TCR-TCR, TCR-HLA and TCR-CMV co-occurrence was scored with hypergeometric tests, and a repertoire-size bias correction was applied to TCR pairs. False discovery rates were estimated in a later analysis by permuting HLA or CMV assignments 20 times. In a later analysis, co-occurring TCRs were grouped using DBSCAN, and TCRdist sequence similarity was added for clustering within HLA-allele-positive subsets. Repertoires with fewer than 30,000 or more than 120,000 public chains were left out of co-occurrence clustering, as were a handful of repertoires with anomalous nucleotide sharing. Not all clones reach the TCRdb copy of this immuneACCESS table, which keeps in-frame sequences only. Checked studies attribute under half of the gap to unresolved V genes and leave the rest unexplained. V, J and clone size were drawn from that table, and D and trimming were deduced from the DNA. This sample's records show around 50,000 clones. Approximately 7% of the sample is taken by the ten largest.

This clonotype was obtained from a woman aged 35 to 49 in good health and CMV-seronegative. The chain is encoded by TRBV6-6 joined to TRBJ1-1, with the D gene too uncertain to name. Material for sequencing was PBMCs. CDR3 sequence: CASSYSQNTEAFF. The DNA sequence follows: TGTGCCAGCAGTTACTCCCAGAACACTGAAGCTTTCTTT.